This entry features one T cell receptor (beta chain) sequence. The data derive from a study of shared T cell receptors in the human thymus. Assay: immunoSEQ multiplex PCR; the TCRdb copy retains only in-frame clones and omits some. Here the sample spans approximately 490,000 clones, about 80% being singletons. V lost 3 bases, J lost 8 bases, and 15 bases stayed unmatched. Per germline, CDR1 SEHNR and CDR2 FQNEAQ (reference sequence). The CDR3 consists of 18 residues. This sample also belongs to another study, concerning human thymus T cells. That publication notes: Those donating were healthy Finnish infants in corrective surgery for congenital heart defects. Thymus pieces cut out during corrective heart surgery were the tissue that was used. The authors found apparently biased V and J gene usage in thymic and blood repertoires. Highly overlapping thymic repertoires among unrelated individuals were reported in related research.

The sequenced sample consisted of thymocytes. V is TRBV7-9 and J is TRBJ2-1, with TRBD2 identical over 11 bases. The sequence derives from a boy less than two years old with a congenital heart defect. DNA for the CDR3: TGTGCCAGCAGCTTCACCCTTCAGACTAGCGGGATTCTCCATGAGCAGTTCTTC. Encoded protein: CASSFTLQTSGILHEQFF.